In its sample, the clone carrying this TCR beta chain was seen many times. Its antigen is as yet unknown. With the read ending 3 residues before the CDR3 end, the germline J gene is used to fill in that end. The sample is drawn from a study of T cell clonality in common variable immunodeficiency. Study-wide findings and caveats: What drives increased CVID clonality needs T cell subpopulation sequencing.

The germline gives CDR1 SQVTM, CDR2 ANQGSEA. The CDR3 contains 14 residues. With 6 bases clipped from V and 7 bases from J, the junction kept 11 bases outside the gene matches. Data came from immunoSEQ multiplex PCR; TCRdb stores just in-frame clones and leaves some out. The record shows tens of thousands of clones for this sample, with no singletons present. The genes are TRBV29-1 and TRBJ1-4, with 7 bases matching TRBD1. Sequenced: peripheral blood mononuclear cells. This sequence was found in a person aged 18 to 75 in good health. CDR3 region: CSVRQGLLSEKLFF. CDR3 bases read: TGCAGCGTGCGACAGGGTCTCCTTAGTGAAAAA.